This T cell receptor (beta chain) was captured by sequencing in a study of blood T cell repertoires in COVID-19. Across the whole study: The samples span acute and convalescent COVID-19 from the United States, Italy and Spain. Nucleic acid was either cDNA or gDNA, and it came from T cells, B-cell-depleted T cells, or PBMCs.

This clone was seen at least ten times. Authors' processing steps: Reference gene primer amplification yielded estimated nucleated cell counts. Method: immunoSEQ multiplex PCR; TCRdb's copy keeps in-frame clones and lacks some. V and J calls plus clone size are reproduced from that table; the DNA served to infer D and trimming. The sample yields about 87,000 clones, more than 85% seen once. The germline V and J ends were trimmed by 3 bases and 4 bases, with 9 bases remaining between them. This CDR3 is built from 13 residues. The receptor was derived from a man aged 40-49 years with acute or convalescent COVID-19. V is TRBV12-3 or TRBV12-4 and J is TRBJ1-2; no clear D gene. Sequencing was performed on peripheral blood. CDR3 amino acids: CASSLAAGYGYTF. CDR3 in DNA: TGTGCCAGCAGTTTGGCTGCTGGCTATGGCTACACCTTC.